A selection of T cell receptor beta chains follows, all from one sample in a study of cytomegalovirus exposure and HLA in healthy donors. Assay used: immunoSEQ multiplex PCR; TCRdb lists only in-frame clones, some missing. The sample shows around 200,000 clones, about 75% of them seen only once. The specimen sequenced was PBMCs. The receptors shown here come from a male donor in good health and CMV-seronegative. Each CDR3 is given with its conserved first and last residue. A D gene is named only where the DNA matches it firmly. Clone size is not always given. Where it is, it says once, few, many or a class for expanded clones.

>TRBJ2-3|.|TRBV13|.
CASSSLRGITDTQYF
TGTGCCAGCAGCTCCTTGAGGGGGATCACAGATACGCAGTATTTT
>TRBJ1-4|.|TRBV27|.
CASRGGFNEKLFF
TGTGCCAGCAGGGGCGGGTTTAATGAAAAACTGTTTTTT
>TRBJ2-2|.|TRBV28|TRBD1
CASSPGGRVMGFTGELFF
TGTGCCAGCAGTCCAGGGGGTCGGGTGATGGGGTTCACCGGGGAGCTGTTTTTT
>TRBJ2-2|.|TRBV9|.
CASSVVGRLANTGELFF
TGTGCCAGCAGCGTAGTGGGGCGACTAGCGAACACCGGGGAGCTGTTTTTT
>TRBJ1-1|.|TRBV18|.
CASLRDLNTEAFF
TGTGCCAGCTTGAGGGACTTGAACACTGAAGCTTTCTTT
>TRBJ2-5|.|TRBV18|TRBD1
CASSPDRGRETQYF
TGTGCCAGCTCGCCGGACAGGGGGCGTGAGACCCAGTACTTC
>TRBJ2-1|.|TRBV5-5|TRBD2
CASSVRTSGPSSSYNEQFF
TGTGCCAGCAGCGTCCGGACTAGCGGTCCCTCGAGCTCCTACAATGAGCAGTTCTTC
>TRBJ2-7|.|TRBV6-6|.
CASSSYYEQYF
TGTGCCAGCAGTTCTTATTACGAGCAGTACTTC
>TRBJ1-1|.|TRBV28|.
CASSLAGNTEAFF
TGTGCCAGCAGTTTAGCGGGTAACACTGAAGCTTTCTTT
>TRBJ2-1|.|TRBV9|TRBD2
CASSVGLADYNEQFF
TGTGCCAGCAGCGTTGGACTAGCGGACTACAATGAGCAGTTCTTC
>TRBJ2-1|.|TRBV23-1|TRBD2
CASSHSKPTSGRARGYNEQFF
TGCGCCAGCAGTCACTCTAAACCCACTAGCGGGAGGGCCCGGGGCTACAATGAGCAGTTCTTC
>TRBJ2-7|.|TRBV2|.
CASSAPVPSVSYEQYF
TGTGCCAGCAGTGCCCCCGTCCCGAGCGTCTCCTACGAGCAGTACTTC
>TRBJ2-3|.|TRBV19|TRBD1
CASSIQGALYADTQYF
TGTGCCAGTAGTATCCAGGGGGCGCTGTATGCAGATACGCAGTATTTT
>TRBJ2-7|.|TRBV27|TRBD2
CASSLGLAGPQGAYEQYF
TGTGCCAGCAGTTTAGGACTAGCGGGACCCCAGGGAGCGTACGAGCAGTACTTC
>TRBJ2-1|.|TRBV13|.
CASSLGAFPYNEQFF
TGTGCCAGCAGCTTAGGGGCTTTCCCCTACAATGAGCAGTTCTTC
>TRBJ1-2|.|TRBV21-1|.
CASSDQRGDRGHVNYGYTF
TGTGCCAGCAGCGACCAAAGGGGGGACAGGGGGCACGTTAACTATGGCTACACCTTC
>TRBJ2-2|few|TRBV10-3|.
CAISEQLMGAGELFF
TGTGCCATCAGTGAGCAGTTGATGGGCGCCGGGGAGCTGTTTTTT
>TRBJ1-5|few|TRBV19|.
CASSIDRMGYSNQPQHF
TGTGCCAGTAGTATAGACCGGATGGGCTATAGCAATCAGCCCCAGCATTTT
>TRBJ2-3|.|TRBV5-1|TRBD1
CASSLNFGTGTDTQYF
TGCGCCAGCAGCTTGAACTTTGGGACAGGCACAGATACGCAGTATTTT
>TRBJ1-6|.|TRBV28|.
CASSLPTGESPLHF
TGTGCCAGCAGCTTACCTACAGGAGAATCACCCCTCCACTTT
>TRBJ2-7|.|TRBV9|.
CASSPQMDEQYF
TGTGCCAGCAGCCCCCAGATGGACGAGCAGTACTTC
>TRBJ2-7|.|TRBV27|.
CASSYREGEQYF
TGTGCCAGCAGTTACAGGGAGGGCGAGCAGTACTTC
>TRBJ2-7|.|TRBV6-5|TRBD1
CASSYGQGLPYEQYF
TGTGCCAGCAGTTACGGACAGGGCTTGCCCTACGAGCAGTACTTC
>TRBJ2-7|.|TRBV7-8|TRBD2
CASSLVSGEDGQYF
TGCGCCAGCAGCTTAGTGAGCGGGGAGGATGGGCAGTACTTC
>TRBJ2-1|.|TRBV4-3|.
CASSQDPRGGPEFF
TGCGCCAGCAGCCAAGATCCAAGGGGGGGGCCCGAGTTCTTC
>TRBJ1-1|.|TRBV6-5|TRBD1
CASSFSATGMNTEAFF
TGTGCCAGCAGTTTCTCAGCGACAGGGATGAACACTGAAGCTTTCTTT
>TRBJ2-7|few|TRBV7-9|TRBD1
CASSAPGDRGYEQYF
TGTGCCAGCAGCGCCCCAGGGGACAGGGGTTACGAGCAGTACTTC
>TRBJ1-6|once|TRBV4-3|.
CASSQDSGKRSNSPLHF
TGCGCCAGCAGCCAAGATTCGGGTAAGAGGAGTAATTCACCCCTCCACTTT